This record concerns one T cell receptor beta chain sequence. Its antigen is not known. MiXCR, applied by TCRdb to the 5' RACE reads, yields one record per CDR3 protein. The table shows fewer than 500,000 distinct CDR3 sequences, with 13% to 15% occurring only once. This sample is drawn from a study of identical twins. General study findings and limits: Because invariant MAIT and iNKT cells could be present, zero-insertion analyses could be partly confounded. Not following the same donors, the study drew its conclusions from cross-sectional statistical analysis. Twins showed weaker excess sharing in their beta out-of-frame sequences.

V gave up 4 bases and J gave up 2 bases, with 19 bases separating them. The germline gives CDR1 SGHAT, CDR2 FQNNGV. This CDR3 region has 17 residues. The sample also formed part of further work on yellow fever vaccine responses in identical twins.

The rearrangement joins TRBV11-2 to TRBJ2-3; D uncertain. What was sequenced was CD4+ T cells sorted from blood. The clonotype was recovered from a woman aged 18-29 years in good health. For the CDR3, the DNA is TGTGCCAGCAGCTCCCTCCGGAAACGAGACCCCACAGATACGCAGTATTTT. Residues: CASSSLRKRDPTDTQYF.